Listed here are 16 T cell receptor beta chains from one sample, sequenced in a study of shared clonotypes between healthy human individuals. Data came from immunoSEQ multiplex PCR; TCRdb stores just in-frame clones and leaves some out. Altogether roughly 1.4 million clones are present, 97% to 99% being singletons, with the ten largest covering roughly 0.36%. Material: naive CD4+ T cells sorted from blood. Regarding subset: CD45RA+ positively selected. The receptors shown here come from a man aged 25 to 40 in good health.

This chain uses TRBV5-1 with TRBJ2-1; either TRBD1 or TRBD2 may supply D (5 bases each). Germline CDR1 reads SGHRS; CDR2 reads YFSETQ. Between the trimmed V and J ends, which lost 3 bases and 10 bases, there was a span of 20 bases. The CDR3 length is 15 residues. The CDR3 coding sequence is TGCGCCAGCAGCTCGGACACTGGAGGTATGGGCGAGCAGTTCTTC. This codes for CASSSDTGGMGEQFF.

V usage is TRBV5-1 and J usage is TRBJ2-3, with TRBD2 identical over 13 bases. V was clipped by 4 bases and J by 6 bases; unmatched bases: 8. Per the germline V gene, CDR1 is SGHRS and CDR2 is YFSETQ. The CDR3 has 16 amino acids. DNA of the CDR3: TGCGCCAGCAGCCCCCAGACTAGCGGGAGGTTGGATACGCAGTATTTT. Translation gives CASSPQTSGRLDTQYF. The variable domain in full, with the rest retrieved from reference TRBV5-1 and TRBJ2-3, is KAGVTQTPRYLIKTRGQQVTLSCSPISGHRSVSWYQQTPGQGLQFLFEYFSETQRNKGNFPGRFSGRQFSNSRSEMNVSTLELGDSALYLCASSPQTSGRLDTQYFGPGTRLTVL.

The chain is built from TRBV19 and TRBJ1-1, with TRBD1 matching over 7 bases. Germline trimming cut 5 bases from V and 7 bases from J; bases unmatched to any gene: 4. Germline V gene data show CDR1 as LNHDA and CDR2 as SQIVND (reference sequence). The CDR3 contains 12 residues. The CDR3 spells CASSFRDSEAFF. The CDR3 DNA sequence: TGTGCCAGTAGTTTCCGGGACAGTGAAGCTTTCTTT.

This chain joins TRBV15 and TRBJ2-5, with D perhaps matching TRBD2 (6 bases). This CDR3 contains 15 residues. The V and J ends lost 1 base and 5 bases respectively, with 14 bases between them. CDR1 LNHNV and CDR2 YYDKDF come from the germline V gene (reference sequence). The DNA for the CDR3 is TGTGCCACCAGCAGAGCTTTCGGGAGTAGGGAGACCCAGTACTTC. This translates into CATSRAFGSRETQYF.

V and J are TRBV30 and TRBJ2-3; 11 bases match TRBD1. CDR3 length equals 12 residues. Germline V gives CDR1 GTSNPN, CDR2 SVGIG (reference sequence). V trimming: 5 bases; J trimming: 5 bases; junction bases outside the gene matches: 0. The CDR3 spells CAWGTGGDTQYF. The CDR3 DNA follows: TGTGCCTGGGGGACAGGGGGAGATACGCAGTATTTT.

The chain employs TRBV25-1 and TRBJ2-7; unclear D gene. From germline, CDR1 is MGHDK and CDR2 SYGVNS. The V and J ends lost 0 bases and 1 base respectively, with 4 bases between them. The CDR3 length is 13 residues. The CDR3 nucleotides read TGTGCCAGCAGTGAATACAAGTCCTACGAGCAGTACTTC. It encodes CASSEYKSYEQYF.

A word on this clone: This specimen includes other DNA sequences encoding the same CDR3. The CDR3 region has the DNA TGCGCCAGCAGCTTGGCGACAGGCGAGCAGTTCTTC. Translation gives CASSLATGEQFF. This rearrangement joins TRBV5-1 to TRBJ2-1; D possibly corresponds to TRBD1 (6 bases). V was clipped by 0 bases and J by 10 bases, with 8 bases between them. Germline-derived CDR1 and CDR2 are SGHRS and YFSETQ. The CDR3 sequence is 12 residues long.

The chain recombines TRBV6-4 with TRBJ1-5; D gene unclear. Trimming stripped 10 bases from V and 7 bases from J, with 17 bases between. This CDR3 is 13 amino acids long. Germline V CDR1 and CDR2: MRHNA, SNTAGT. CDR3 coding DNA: TGTGCCATCATAGGAGGATTGGGACAGCCCCAGCATTTT. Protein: CAIIGGLGQPQHF.

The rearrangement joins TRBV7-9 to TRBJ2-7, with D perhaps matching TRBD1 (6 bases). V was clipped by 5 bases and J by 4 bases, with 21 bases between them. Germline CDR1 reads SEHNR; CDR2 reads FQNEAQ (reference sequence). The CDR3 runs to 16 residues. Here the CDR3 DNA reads TGTGCCAGCAGCGGCTACGTCGGACAGTCCAAGTACGAGCAGTACTTC. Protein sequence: CASSGYVGQSKYEQYF. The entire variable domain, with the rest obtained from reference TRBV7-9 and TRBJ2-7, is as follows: DTGVSQNPRHKITKRGQNVTFRCDPISEHNRLYWYRQTLGQGPEFLTYFQNEAQLEKSRLLSDRFSAERPKGSFSTLEIQRTEQGDSAMYLCASSGYVGQSKYEQYFGPGTRLTVT.

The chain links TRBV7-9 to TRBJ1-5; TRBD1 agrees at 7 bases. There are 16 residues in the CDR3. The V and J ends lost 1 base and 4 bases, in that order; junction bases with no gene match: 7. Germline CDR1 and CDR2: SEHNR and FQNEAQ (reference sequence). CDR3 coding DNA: TGTGCCAGCAGCTTAGGGATAACAGGGGAAAATCAGCCCCAGCATTTT. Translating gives CASSLGITGENQPQHF.

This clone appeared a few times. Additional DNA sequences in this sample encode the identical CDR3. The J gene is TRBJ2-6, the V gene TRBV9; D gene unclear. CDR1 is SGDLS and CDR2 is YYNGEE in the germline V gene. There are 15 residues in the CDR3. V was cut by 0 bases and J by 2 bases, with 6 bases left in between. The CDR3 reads CASSVVGAGANVLTF. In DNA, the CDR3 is TGTGCCAGCAGCGTAGTTGGGGCTGGGGCCAACGTCCTGACTTTC.

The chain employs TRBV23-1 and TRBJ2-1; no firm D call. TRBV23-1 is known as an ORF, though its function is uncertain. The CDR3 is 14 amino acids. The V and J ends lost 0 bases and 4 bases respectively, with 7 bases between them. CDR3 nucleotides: TGCGCCAGCAGTCAATCGGCCACATACAATGAGCAGTTCTTC. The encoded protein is CASSQSATYNEQFF.

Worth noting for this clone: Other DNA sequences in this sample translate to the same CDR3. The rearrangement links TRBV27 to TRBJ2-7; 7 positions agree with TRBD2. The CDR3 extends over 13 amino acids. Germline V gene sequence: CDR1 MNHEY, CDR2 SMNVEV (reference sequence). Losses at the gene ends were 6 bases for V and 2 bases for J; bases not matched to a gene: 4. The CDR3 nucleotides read TGTGCCAGCAGGCCTAGCGGAACCTACGAGCAGTACTTC. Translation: CASRPSGTYEQYF.

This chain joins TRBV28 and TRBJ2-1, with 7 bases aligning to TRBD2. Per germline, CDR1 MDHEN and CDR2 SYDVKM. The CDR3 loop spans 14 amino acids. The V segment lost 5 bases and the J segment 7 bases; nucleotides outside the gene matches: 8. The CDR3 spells CASSKTSFRNEQFF. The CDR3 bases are TGTGCCAGCAGTAAGACTAGCTTCAGAAATGAGCAGTTCTTC.

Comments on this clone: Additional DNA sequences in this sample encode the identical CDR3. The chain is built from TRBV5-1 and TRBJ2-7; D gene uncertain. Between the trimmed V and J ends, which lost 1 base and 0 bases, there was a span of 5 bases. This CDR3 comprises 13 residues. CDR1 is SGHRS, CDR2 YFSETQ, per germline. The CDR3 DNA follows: TGCGCCAGCAGCTTGACAAGCTCCTACGAGCAGTACTTC. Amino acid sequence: CASSLTSSYEQYF.

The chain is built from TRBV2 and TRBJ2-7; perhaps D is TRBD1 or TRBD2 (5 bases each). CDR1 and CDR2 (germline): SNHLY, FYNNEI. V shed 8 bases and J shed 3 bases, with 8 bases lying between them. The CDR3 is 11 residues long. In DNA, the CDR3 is TGTGCCAGCCGGGACGTCTACGAGCAGTACTTC. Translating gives CASRDVYEQYF.